This T cell receptor (beta chain) appears in the sequencing data of a study of cytomegalovirus exposure and HLA in healthy donors. On the study more broadly: A later analysis reported the same platform for the 90 to 150 validation repertoires and the roughly 670 first-cohort repertoires. General observations from the study: The CMV antigen specificity of a few CMV-associated chains was confirmed through in vitro analysis.

The CDR3 length is 14 residues. Germline values: CDR1 MGHDK, CDR2 SYGVNS. After removal of 4 bases from V and 5 bases from J, the junction contained 8 bases not matched to a gene. Comments on this clone: The antigen remains undetermined.

Sequencing used immunoSEQ multiplex PCR; TCRdb keeps in-frame clones, though not all of them. The table lists 150,000 to 200,000 clones, 91% of them singletons, with over 2.5% in the top ten. The sequence derives from a woman between 18 and 29 years old in good health and CMV-seropositive. Material: PBMCs. The chain has TRBV25-1 and TRBJ2-7; 7 bases are a match to TRBD2. The CDR3 DNA reads TGTGCCAGCAGTGGTGGGGGAGGGTCCCACGAGCAGTACTTC. Translation gives CASSGGGGSHEQYF.